The text below deals with one T cell receptor beta chain. This sample is drawn from a study of OX40 agonist ivuxolimab in advanced cancers. As for the study in general: Prior checkpoint blockade (anti-PD-1, anti-PD-L1 or anti-CTLA-4) was permitted; around 39% had it.

Trimming pared 5 bases from V and 6 bases from J, leaving 13 bases between. CDR1 and CDR2 from the germline V gene are MDHEN and SYDVKM. The CDR3 is made up of 14 amino acids. Patients with a history of autoimmune disease or on systemic immunosuppression were excluded. Produced via immunoSEQ multiplex PCR; TCRdb's table is partial and in-frame only. The sample records about 81,000 clones, under 90% being singletons. This TCR was recovered from an adult with an advanced solid tumor such as melanoma, head and neck, liver or kidney cancer. The material was CD4+ or CD8+ T cells sorted from blood, obtained in a trial of the OX40 agonist ivuxolimab. The V and J genes are TRBV28 and TRBJ2-2; D may be TRBD2 (5 bases). The CDR3 reads CASSRVMGAGELFF. The CDR3 nucleotides are TGTGCCAGCAGTAGGGTTATGGGAGCCGGGGAGCTGTTTTTT. Combining the CDR3 with reference TRBV28 and TRBJ2-2 gives the whole variable domain DVKVTQSSRYLVKRTGEKVFLECVQDMDHENMFWYRQDPGLGLRLIYFSYDVKMKEKGDIPEGYSVSREKKERFSLILESASTNQTSMYLCASSRVMGAGELFFGEGSRLTVL.